This entry lists 5 T cell receptor beta chains sequenced from one sample in a study of T-cell reconstitution after alpha-beta-depleted transplantation in children. Molecular barcoding with unique molecular identifiers was used for the TCRbeta library. TCRdb re-derived calls from the PCR reads in MiXCR, one entry per CDR3 protein. The table lists almost 500,000 distinct CDR3 sequences, roughly a tenth of them singletons. The sequences come from PBMCs, collected before TCRalphabeta/CD19-depleted stem cell transplant. Source of these receptors: a child aged 2 to 15 with inherited bone marrow failure, due to receive a stem cell transplant.

The chain joins TRBV20-1 to TRBJ2-5; unclear D gene. The CDR3 covers 11 residues. Looked up from germline, CDR1 is DFQATT and CDR2 is SNEGSKA (reference sequence). The ends were cut back, 4 bases at V and 2 bases at J, with 5 bases in the middle. In DNA, the CDR3 is TGCAGTGCTATCCCTCAAGAGACCCAGTACTTC. This codes for CSAIPQETQYF.

In its sample, this clonotype was seen a few times. This rearrangement joins TRBV5-1 to TRBJ2-5, with D perhaps matching TRBD1 or TRBD2 (5 bases each). CDR3 length: 17 amino acids. Trimming took off 0 bases at V and 1 base at J, with 16 bases between the two ends. Germline CDR1 reads SGHRS; CDR2 reads YFSETQ. CDR3 nucleotide sequence: TGCGCCAGCAGCTTGGCCCCAGGCGCAGGGAGCCAAGAGACCCAGTACTTC. Translated, it gives CASSLAPGAGSQETQYF. Based on the CDR3 plus reference TRBV5-1 and TRBJ2-5, the full variable domain is KAGVTQTPRYLIKTRGQQVTLSCSPISGHRSVSWYQQTPGQGLQFLFEYFSETQRNKGNFPGRFSGRQFSNSRSEMNVSTLELGDSALYLCASSLAPGAGSQETQYFGPGTRLLVL.

In this sample, this clonotype turned up many times. This chain links TRBV20-1 with TRBJ1-2; D not certain. There are 12 residues in the CDR3. CDR1 DFQATT and CDR2 SNEGSKA come from the germline V gene (reference sequence). Trimming stripped 2 bases from V and 4 bases from J, with 8 bases between. The CDR3 bases are TGCAGTGCTAGATCCGGAGCCTATGGCTACACCTTC. This encodes CSARSGAYGYTF.

This clonotype was found once. A much larger clone differs from this one at a single base, so this may be a read error. V usage is TRBV29-1 and J usage is TRBJ2-3; TRBD1 is a possible D gene (5 bases). CDR1 and CDR2 (germline): SQVTM, ANQGSEA. The germline V and J ends were trimmed by 6 bases and 1 base, with 11 bases remaining between them. There are 13 residues in the CDR3. The CDR3 DNA follows: TGCAGCGTGTGCAGGGATCGCACAGATACGCAGTATTTT. Translation gives CSVCRDRTDTQYF.

This clonotype was observed many times. This chain links TRBV27 with TRBJ2-1; a possible D gene is TRBD2 (5 bases). The CDR3 loop spans 15 amino acids. Trimming took 2 bases from V and 5 from J, leaving 13 bases between them. Germline V gene data show CDR1 as MNHEY and CDR2 as SMNVEV (reference sequence). CDR3 DNA sequence: TGTGCCAGCAGTTTAAGCGCGGGTCCGCACAATGAGCAGTTCTTC. Encoded protein: CASSLSAGPHNEQFF.